The rows below give T cell receptor beta chains drawn from one sample of a study of graft-versus-host responses after intestinal transplantation. Here immunoSEQ multiplex PCR was the method, and the copy in TCRdb shows in-frame clones only, minus some. The table records approximately 11,000 clones, roughly 30% of them present only once. The sample was alloreactive CD4+ T cells from a mixed lymphocyte reaction culture, taken before transplantation. The source of these receptors is a human patient who was an organ donor for intestinal transplantation. CDR3s include the opening cysteine and the closing phenylalanine or tryptophan. Size is omitted from some rows. Given values are once, few, many or a class for expanded clones.

V	size	J	CDR3
TRBV7-8	NA	TRBJ2-1	CASSLVVGPEQFF
TRBV4-1	NA	TRBJ2-7	CASSQVGRGGAYEQYF
TRBV18	NA	TRBJ1-4	CASSLGTNEKLFF
TRBV7-9	NA	TRBJ1-2	CASSLQDYGYTF
TRBV9	few	TRBJ2-1	CASSTRLAGAFSYNEQFF
TRBV27	NA	TRBJ1-4	CASSQVGEPNEKLFF
TRBV5-5	NA	TRBJ2-5	CASSLGGTGRETQYF
TRBV5-4	NA	TRBJ2-4	CASSQVNSNIQYF
TRBV4-1	NA	TRBJ2-3	CASSQLAGGPTDTQYF
TRBV19	NA	TRBJ2-5	CASSPLAGASKETQYF
TRBV7-3	NA	TRBJ2-2	CASSLTGQNTGELFF
TRBV15	NA	TRBJ1-2	CATSRPGTSGYTF
TRBV7-2	medium-sized	TRBJ1-1	CASSLAFGTGGFF
TRBV29-1	once	TRBJ1-2	CSARTGVNYGYTF
TRBV18	medium-sized	TRBJ1-2	CASSLRQGATGYTF
TRBV5-1	few	TRBJ2-7	CASSWVAGGSYEQYF
TRBV7-2	NA	TRBJ2-5	CASDRTGGFQETQYF
TRBV6-6	NA	TRBJ2-3	CASSSGGTDTQYF
TRBV7-2	few	TRBJ1-3	CASSLARGASSGNTIYF
TRBV2	medium-sized	TRBJ1-4	CASRALGQGIEKLFF
TRBV4-2	NA	TRBJ2-3	CASSQDLRGGTQYF
TRBV9	NA	TRBJ2-5	CASSVGGTGRNQETQYF
TRBV28	NA	TRBJ2-1	CASSILTGGEFF
TRBV4-1	NA	TRBJ1-4	CASSHDDRGANEKLFF
TRBV30	few	TRBJ2-7	CACLPGSPYEQYF
TRBV6-5	NA	TRBJ2-1	CASKSTGETYNEQFF
TRBV27	few	TRBJ2-5	CASSTRWQGETQYF
TRBV5-1	once	TRBJ2-5	CASGGTGGGTQYF
TRBV19	NA	TRBJ2-3	CASMIGGGTTQYF
TRBV6-6	NA	TRBJ1-4	CASSGGRPTNEKLFF
TRBV4-3	NA	TRBJ2-2	CASSHDITTGELFF
TRBV6-1	NA	TRBJ2-5	CASTSGAGETQYF
TRBV13	once	TRBJ1-1	CASSVAHRGPSDEAFF
TRBV5-1	NA	TRBJ2-3	CASNPSVPLTDAQYF
TRBV7-3	NA	TRBJ1-5	CASSSTGRNQPQHF
TRBV7-2	medium-sized	TRBJ2-1	CASNRGVSYNEQFF
TRBV7-2	medium-sized	TRBJ1-4	CASSFQRGRDEKLFF
TRBV23-1	few	TRBJ2-7	CASSQSLRTGTDYEQYF
TRBV28	medium-sized	TRBJ1-2	CASSDGLYYGYTF
TRBV2	once	TRBJ1-1	CASSVTGYTEAFF
TRBV6-1	NA	TRBJ2-7	CASSQGGTGRDYEQYF
TRBV19	once	TRBJ2-1	CASKGTGAYNEQFF
TRBV28	few	TRBJ1-4	CASTPRGPRENLFF
TRBV5-4	NA	TRBJ1-2	CASSPAAEEFIRGYTF
TRBV7-9	few	TRBJ2-3	CASSLDVSFFTDTQYF
TRBV4-2	few	TRBJ2-3	CASSQIAGAFTDTQYF
TRBV5-1	NA	TRBJ2-1	CASSTDRGNEQFF
TRBV27	few	TRBJ1-2	CASSPAGLRGYGYTF
TRBV18	few	TRBJ1-2	CASSPPGNYGYTF
TRBV7-2	medium-sized	TRBJ2-2	CASSIPREGPLRFTGELFF
TRBV7-3	NA	TRBJ1-6	CASSLGRGHSPLHF
TRBV11-2	few	TRBJ1-6	CASSPEDNWVNSPLHF
TRBV5-1	NA	TRBJ1-4	CASSSWGANEKLFF
TRBV5-1	once	TRBJ2-3	CASSFPGQPPGDTQYF
TRBV4-1	NA	TRBJ2-5	CASSHVTGGFQETQYF
TRBV28	medium-sized	TRBJ2-7	CASSPVGYEQYF
TRBV5-1	few	TRBJ2-3	CASSWRGLSTDTQYF
TRBV7-9	NA	TRBJ2-7	CASSSGLEQYF
TRBV30	NA	TRBJ2-2	CAWSTGTGDTGELFF